The T cell receptor beta chain under discussion was sequenced for a study of OX40 agonist ivuxolimab in advanced cancers. Study-wide results and limits: Relative to CD4+, CD8+ T cells held more expanded clones on average.

The germline V gene encodes CDR1 MNHEY and CDR2 SVGAGI. V gave up 6 bases and J gave up 2 bases; unmatched junction bases: 4. This CDR3 is built from 15 residues. Of note for this clone: What it recognizes is unknown.

Data came from immunoSEQ multiplex PCR; TCRdb stores just in-frame clones and leaves some out. This sample yields 40,000 to 60,000 clones, of which around nine tenths are seen a single time; roughly 6.3% belongs to the top ten. The sample in question was CD4+ or CD8+ T cells sorted from blood, obtained in a trial of the OX40 agonist ivuxolimab. This sequence was found in an adult with an advanced solid tumor such as melanoma, head and neck, liver or kidney cancer. The V call is TRBV6-5, the J call TRBJ2-7, with 13 bases identical to TRBD2. CDR3 in DNA: TGTGCCAGCAGCCCACTAGCGGGGGGGCCCTACGAGCAGTACGTC. Residues: CASSPLAGGPYEQYV.